Below are 27 T cell receptor beta chains sequenced from a single sample in a study of T cell changes during pregnancy in multiple sclerosis (dated by TCRdb to the late 2010s). The library was obtained by the immunoSEQ multiplex PCR assay. Imported from immuneACCESS, the table was reduced by TCRdb to in-frame sequences with V and J called. These copies leave out some clones; in studies compared against another copy, an unresolved V gene accounts for under half, and the cause of the remainder is not known. The sample table holds roughly 100,000 clones, of which about nine tenths were seen once. The ten largest clones represent approximately 1.6% of the sample. Sample: peripheral blood, taken after pregnancy. Receptors originate from a female donor with multiple sclerosis, enrolled in a pregnancy study.

The CDR3 DNA is TGCGCCAGCAGCTTCGGGGAATTGGGGTACACAGATACGCAGTATTTT. Its protein product is CASSFGELGYTDTQYF. The chain employs TRBV5-1 and TRBJ2-3; possibly TRBD2 for D (5 bases). The CDR3 is 16 amino acids. V was shortened by 2 bases and J by 2 bases, with 15 bases between the two germline ends. CDR1 and CDR2 (germline): SGHRS, YFSETQ.

The CDR3 spells CASSRQALSSGANVLTF. The DNA of the CDR3 is TGCGCCAGCAGCCGACAGGCCCTGAGCTCTGGGGCCAACGTCCTGACTTTC. The chain couples TRBV4-1 to TRBJ2-6, with a tentative D call TRBD1 (6 bases). This CDR3 contains 17 residues. V gave up 4 bases and J gave up 0 bases, with 13 bases separating them. Per germline, CDR1 MGHRA and CDR2 YSYEKL.

The chain carries TRBV4-1 and TRBJ2-3; tentative D call: TRBD1 (6 bases). The CDR3 is made up of 15 amino acids. The V and J ends lost 4 bases and 2 bases respectively, with 13 bases between them. CDR1 is MGHRA and CDR2 is YSYEKL in the germline V gene. CDR3 residues: CASSPWTAITDTQYF. In nucleotides, the CDR3 is TGCGCCAGCAGCCCGTGGACAGCCATCACAGATACGCAGTATTTT.

The V and J genes are TRBV19 and TRBJ1-4; a possible D gene is TRBD1 (5 bases). Trimming removed 2 bases at V and 0 bases at J, with 10 bases between. CDR1 LNHDA and CDR2 SQIVND come from the germline V gene (reference sequence). This CDR3 spans 16 amino acids. As DNA, the CDR3 is TGTGCCAGTAGTATAAGGAGGGGCCCAACTAATGAAAAACTGTTTTTT. As protein: CASSIRRGPTNEKLFF. Full variable domain (outside the CDR3, taken from reference TRBV19 and TRBJ1-4): DGGITQSPKYLFRKEGQNVTLSCEQNLNHDAMYWYRQDPGQGLRLIYYSQIVNDFQKGDIAEGYSVSREKKESFPLTVTSAQKNPTAFYLCASSIRRGPTNEKLFFGSGTQLSVL.

The J gene is TRBJ2-1, the V gene TRBV30, with 13 bases identical to TRBD2. Per germline, CDR1 GTSNPN and CDR2 SVGIG (reference sequence). The V gene end was trimmed by 3 bases and the J gene end by 4 bases; junction bases not matched to a gene: 6. CDR3 length: 16 residues. CDR3 DNA: TGTGCCTGGAGCGGACTAGCGGGAGACCCATACAATGAGCAGTTCTTC. Its protein product is CAWSGLAGDPYNEQFF.

J is TRBJ2-5 and V is TRBV2; 8 bases fit TRBD2. The CDR3 has 14 amino acids. V lost 3 bases and J lost 4; bases outside the gene matches: 4. The V gene's germline CDR1 is SNHLY and CDR2 FYNNEI. CDR3: CASSEQAGVETQYF. The CDR3 nucleotides are TGTGCCAGCAGTGAGCAAGCGGGAGTAGAGACCCAGTACTTC.

J is TRBJ2-2 and V is TRBV4-1, with 7 bases aligning to TRBD1. Germline values: CDR1 MGHRA, CDR2 YSYEKL. The junction had 9 bases not matched to a gene; V was cut back by 5 bases and J by 3 bases. This CDR3 is built from 16 residues. The CDR3 bases are TGCGCCAGCAGCGGGGTAGGGGGCAGGCACACCGGGGAGCTGTTTTTT. It yields the protein CASSGVGGRHTGELFF.

This chain links TRBV25-1 with TRBJ2-5, with 9 bases lining up with TRBD2. This CDR3 is 16 amino acids long. Trimming at V came to 4 bases and at J to 3 bases, leaving 9 bases not matched to a gene. Germline values: CDR1 MGHDK, CDR2 SYGVNS. CDR3 bases: TGTGCCAGCAGTGCCGAGCGGGGGGCGGCTAAAGAGACCCAGTACTTC. Protein sequence: CASSAERGAAKETQYF.

The chain employs TRBV6-1 and TRBJ1-2, with D hard to call. Germline lookup yields CDR1 MNHNS and CDR2 SASEGT. Between the trimmed V and J ends, which lost 3 bases and 2 bases, there was a span of 13 bases. This CDR3 region has 15 residues. CDR3 nucleotides: TGTGCCAGCAGTGACTTTGACGGAGGAAACTATGGCTACACCTTC. Its translation: CASSDFDGGNYGYTF.

V usage is TRBV18 and J usage is TRBJ1-1; no firm D call. This CDR3 has 14 amino acids. Per germline, CDR1 KGHSH and CDR2 LQKENI. The V end lost 2 bases, the J end lost 2 bases, and 9 bases lay between the germline ends. The CDR3 spells CASSPSGINTEAFF. The CDR3 nucleotides are TGTGCCAGCTCACCATCGGGGATCAACACTGAAGCTTTCTTT.

The chain uses TRBV10-3 and TRBJ1-1; the D is unclear. Deletions cut 7 bases from V and 1 base from J, with 16 bases between. The V gene's germline CDR1 is ENHRY and CDR2 SYGVKD. The CDR3 spans 15 residues. Written as DNA, the CDR3 is TGTGCCATCACCGACACCATAAATCCGAACACTGAAGCTTTCTTT. Protein sequence: CAITDTINPNTEAFF.

The chain is built from TRBV15 and TRBJ1-5; D is undetermined. V lost 1 base to trimming and J lost 1 base, with 14 bases between them. The CDR3 has 17 residues. Germline CDR1 reads LNHNV; CDR2 reads YYDKDF (reference sequence). The CDR3 nucleotides are TGTGCCACCAGCAGAGCTCAAGGACGGGAGAGCAATCAGCCCCAGCATTTT. The encoded protein is CATSRAQGRESNQPQHF.

This clone was detected once. The rearrangement uses TRBV5-6 and TRBJ1-1; D perhaps matches TRBD1 (6 bases). CDR3 length equals 14 residues. The germline V gene has CDR1 SGHDT and CDR2 YYEEEE. The V end was cut by 4 bases, the J end by 0 bases, with 10 bases between. The CDR3 sequence: CASSRTGLNTEAFF. The CDR3 nucleotides read TGTGCCAGCAGCCGTACAGGGCTGAACACTGAAGCTTTCTTT.

The CDR3 here is CASSAGGSYNEQFF. CDR3 DNA sequence: TGTGCCAGCTCAGCGGGGGGGTCTTACAATGAGCAGTTCTTC. V and J are TRBV18 and TRBJ2-1; 9 nucleotides line up with TRBD2. Trimming took 5 bases from V and 4 from J; bases not matched to a gene: 3. The CDR3 has 14 amino acids. Germline CDR1 is KGHSH and CDR2 is LQKENI. The variable domain in full, completed from reference TRBV18 and TRBJ2-1, reads NAGVMQNPRHLVRRRGQEARLRCSPMKGHSHVYWYRQLPEEGLKFMVYLQKENIIDESGMPKERFSAEFPKEGPSILRIQQVVRGDSAAYFCASSAGGSYNEQFFGPGTRLTVL.

The chain's CDR3 is CASRGGPLSNQPQHF. The DNA for the CDR3 is TGTGCCAGCAGGGGGGGGCCCCTTAGCAATCAGCCCCAGCATTTT. V usage is TRBV2 and J usage is TRBJ1-5; tentatively, D is TRBD1 (6 bases). Trimming removed 6 bases at V and 0 bases at J, with 12 bases between. The CDR3 consists of 15 residues. The germline CDR1 and CDR2 sequences are SNHLY and FYNNEI. Variable domain in full (rest from reference TRBV2 and TRBJ1-5): EPEVTQTPSHQVTQMGQEVILRCVPISNHLYFYWYRQILGQKVEFLVSFYNNEISEKSEIFDDQFSVERPDGSNFTLKIRSTKLEDSAMYFCASRGGPLSNQPQHFGDGTRLSIL.

The CDR3 sequence: CASSLGGAGTEAFF. The CDR3 DNA follows: TGTGCCAGCAGCCTAGGGGGGGCGGGCACTGAAGCTTTCTTT. The rearrangement links TRBV5-4 to TRBJ1-1; possible D gene TRBD1, 6 bases. Deletions cut 4 bases from V and 4 bases from J, with 14 bases between. The CDR3 has 14 amino acids. Germline CDR1 reads SGHNT; CDR2 reads YYREEE (reference sequence).

CDR3 in amino acids: CASTVSGNTIYF. In DNA form, the CDR3 reads TGTGCCAGCACCGTCTCTGGAAACACCATATATTTT. The J gene is TRBJ1-3, the V gene TRBV2, with D unresolved. Trimming removed 7 bases from V and 0 bases from J, with 4 bases in between. CDR3 length: 12 residues. Germline V gives CDR1 SNHLY, CDR2 FYNNEI. Full variable domain (missing parts from reference TRBV2 and TRBJ1-3): EPEVTQTPSHQVTQMGQEVILRCVPISNHLYFYWYRQILGQKVEFLVSFYNNEISEKSEIFDDQFSVERPDGSNFTLKIRSTKLEDSAMYFCASTVSGNTIYFGEGSWLTVV.

The V and J genes are TRBV11-2 and TRBJ2-5, with 14 positions matching TRBD2. The CDR3 length is 16 residues. Germline-derived CDR1 and CDR2 are SGHAT and FQNNGV. Trimming removed 5 bases from V and 5 bases from J; junction bases left unmatched: 7. CDR3 protein: CASSLGTSGGYETQYF. The CDR3 coding sequence is TGTGCCAGCAGCCTTGGGACTAGCGGGGGATACGAGACCCAGTACTTC.

The chain links TRBV7-2 to TRBJ1-5; D possibly corresponds to TRBD1 (5 bases). Germline CDR1 is SGHTA and CDR2 is FQGNSA. The germline V and J ends were trimmed by 7 bases and 4 bases, with 14 bases remaining between them. This CDR3 is built from 14 residues. CDR3 protein: CASTPNGGNQPQHF. The CDR3 nucleotides are TGTGCCAGCACTCCGAACGGGGGAAATCAGCCCCAGCATTTT. Looking up the rest from reference TRBV7-2 and TRBJ1-5 gives the full variable domain: GAGVSQSPSNKVTEKGKDVELRCDPISGHTALYWYRQSLGQGLEFLIYFQGNSAPDKSGLPSDRFSAERTGGSVSTLTIQRTQQEDSAVYLCASTPNGGNQPQHFGDGTRLSIL.

The chain combines TRBV19 with TRBJ2-7; TRBD2 matches at 9 bases. CDR3 length equals 17 residues. The ends lost 4 bases at V and 5 bases at J; junction bases unmatched: 15. Germline-derived CDR1 and CDR2 are LNHDA and SQIVND (reference sequence). CDR3 sequence (DNA): TGTGCCAGTAGTAAAACCCCCCGCGGGAGGGCCTTAAACGAGCAGTACTTC. This codes for CASSKTPRGRALNEQYF. The whole variable domain, filled in from reference TRBV19 and TRBJ2-7, reads DGGITQSPKYLFRKEGQNVTLSCEQNLNHDAMYWYRQDPGQGLRLIYYSQIVNDFQKGDIAEGYSVSREKKESFPLTVTSAQKNPTAFYLCASSKTPRGRALNEQYFGPGTRLTVT.

CDR3 sequence reads: CASSARDRAYNEQFF. The DNA for the CDR3 is TGTGCCAGCAGCGCCCGGGACAGGGCCTACAATGAGCAGTTCTTC. V and J are TRBV5-4 and TRBJ2-1; 9 positions agree with TRBD1. Germline V gene data show CDR1 as SGHNT and CDR2 as YYREEE (reference sequence). CDR3 length: 15 amino acids. Unmatched junction bases numbered 4, after V lost 4 bases and J lost 2 bases.

The V and J genes are TRBV7-9 and TRBJ2-1; TRBD2 agrees at 9 bases. The V gene's germline CDR1 is SEHNR and CDR2 FQNEAQ (reference sequence). V lost 0 bases, J lost 7 bases, and 1 base stayed unmatched. This CDR3 region has 14 residues. CDR3 nucleotides: TGTGCCAGCAGCTTAGCGCTAGCGGGAAATGAGCAGTTCTTC. It is translated as CASSLALAGNEQFF.

The chain employs TRBV14 and TRBJ1-4; 9 bases agree with TRBD1. The V segment lost 3 bases and the J segment 7 bases; nucleotides outside the gene matches: 6. Germline-derived CDR1 and CDR2 are SGHDN and FVKESK. This CDR3 has 15 residues. CDR3 bases: TGTGCCAGCAGCCACACTGGACAGGGGAGTGAAAAACTGTTTTTT. Translating it yields CASSHTGQGSEKLFF.

The J gene is TRBJ1-2, the V gene TRBV5-4; 7 bases match TRBD1. This CDR3 is 13 amino acids long. V shed 4 bases, J shed 3 bases, and the junction held 3 bases outside the gene matches. CDR1 is SGHNT, CDR2 YYREEE, per germline (reference sequence). In nucleotides, the CDR3 is TGTGCCAGCAGCACGGACAGGTACTATGGCTACACCTTC. It yields the protein CASSTDRYYGYTF. The complete variable domain, with remaining parts taken from reference TRBV5-4 and TRBJ1-2, reads ETGVTQSPTHLIKTRGQQVTLRCSSQSGHNTVSWYQQALGQGPQFIFQYYREEENGRGNFPPRFSGLQFPNYSSELNVNALELDDSALYLCASSTDRYYGYTFGSGTRLTVV.

The chain joins TRBV7-9 to TRBJ1-2; 7 bases are shared with TRBD1. The CDR3 has 16 residues. Per the germline V gene, CDR1 is SEHNR and CDR2 is FQNEAQ (reference sequence). V was pared by 0 bases and J by 2 bases, with 6 bases of the junction left unmatched. The CDR3 is CASSLASQTGNYGYTF. The CDR3 bases are TGTGCCAGCAGCTTAGCGTCCCAGACAGGGAACTATGGCTACACCTTC.

The rearrangement uses TRBV5-1 and TRBJ2-3; 8 bases map to TRBD1. With 4 bases clipped from V and 5 bases from J, the junction kept 6 bases outside the gene matches. The CDR3 totals 14 residues. Germline CDR1 SGHRS, CDR2 YFSETQ. The CDR3 DNA reads as TGCGCCAGCAGCCGGACAGGGCAACAAGATACGCAGTATTTT. Translating it yields CASSRTGQQDTQYF. Variable domain in full (rest from reference TRBV5-1 and TRBJ2-3): KAGVTQTPRYLIKTRGQQVTLSCSPISGHRSVSWYQQTPGQGLQFLFEYFSETQRNKGNFPGRFSGRQFSNSRSEMNVSTLELGDSALYLCASSRTGQQDTQYFGPGTRLTVL.

The chain joins TRBV5-1 to TRBJ1-1; D uncertain. V dropped 5 bases and J dropped 1 base, with 12 bases sitting between them. Germline CDR1 reads SGHRS; CDR2 reads YFSETQ. This CDR3 spans 14 amino acids. This CDR3 is CASSFGRGNTEAFF. The CDR3 DNA reads TGCGCCAGCAGTTTCGGACGGGGGAACACTGAAGCTTTCTTT.